This record covers a single T cell receptor beta chain. Other DNA variants within this sample encode the same CDR3. These data belong to a study of shared clonotypes between healthy human individuals. This CDR3 contains 15 residues. Germline trimming cut 4 bases from V and 0 bases from J; bases unmatched to any gene: 5. Germline V gene sequence: CDR1 SGDLS, CDR2 YYNGEE. Every subset had its genomic DNA shared out evenly among several immunoSEQ plates. The repertoire was sequenced with immunoSEQ multiplex PCR; TCRdb's copy has only in-frame clones and lacks some. The table lists around 620,000 clones, 95% of them singletons. Terminally differentiated effector memory CD45RA+ cells were left out of the naive CD8 fraction, which was CD45RO-negative and positively selected for CCR7.

The receptor's source is a woman aged 25-40 years in good health. Sample: naive CD8+ T cells sorted from blood. The V and J genes are TRBV9 and TRBJ2-3; 7 positions agree with TRBD2. CDR3 sequence (DNA): TGTGCCAGCAGCCCTCCTAGCGGCAGCACAGATACGCAGTATTTT. Protein sequence: CASSPPSGSTDTQYF. The full variable domain, in which reference TRBV9 and TRBJ2-3 provide the parts outside the CDR3, is DSGVTQTPKHLITATGQRVTLRCSPRSGDLSVYWYQQSLDQGLQFLIQYYNGEERAKGNILERFSAQQFPDLHSELNLSSLELGDSALYFCASSPPSGSTDTQYFGPGTRLTVL.